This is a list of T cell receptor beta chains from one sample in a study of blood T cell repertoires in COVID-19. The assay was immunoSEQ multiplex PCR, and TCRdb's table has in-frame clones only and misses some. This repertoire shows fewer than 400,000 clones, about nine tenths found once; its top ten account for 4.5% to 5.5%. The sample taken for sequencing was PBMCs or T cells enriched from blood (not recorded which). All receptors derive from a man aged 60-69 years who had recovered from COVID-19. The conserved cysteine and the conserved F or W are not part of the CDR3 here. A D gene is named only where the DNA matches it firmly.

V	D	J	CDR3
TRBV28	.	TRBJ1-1	ASSIGQLNTEAF
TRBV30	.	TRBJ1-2	AWSAPSPSYT
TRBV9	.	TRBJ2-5	ASSSDSRYQETQY
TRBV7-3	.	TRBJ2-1	ASSRTTRDNEQF
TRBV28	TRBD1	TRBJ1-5	ASSPGDRGVDQPQH
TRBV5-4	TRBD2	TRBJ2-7	ASSLVAGLAGGRSYEQY
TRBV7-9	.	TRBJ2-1	ASSLNRLSPNEQF
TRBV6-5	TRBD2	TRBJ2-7	ASSYVVSGSRYEQY
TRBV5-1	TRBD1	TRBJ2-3	ASRGQGIAVRTDTQY
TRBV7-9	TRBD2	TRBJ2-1	ASSTRLAGGYNEQF
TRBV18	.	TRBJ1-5	ASSPPGAGDQPQH
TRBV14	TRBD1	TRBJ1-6	ASSHGTGAVAPLH
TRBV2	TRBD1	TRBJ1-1	ASSEGQGNTEAF
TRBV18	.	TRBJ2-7	ASSPPDRHSYEQY
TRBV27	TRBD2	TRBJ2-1	ASRPLGAGGPGEQF
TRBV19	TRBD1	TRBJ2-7	ASSTSPGQGAYEQY
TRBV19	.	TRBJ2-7	ASSIDLRRGHYYEQY
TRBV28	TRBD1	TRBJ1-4	ASSKRQGRGEKLF
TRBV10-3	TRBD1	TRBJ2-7	AISERGQTYEQY
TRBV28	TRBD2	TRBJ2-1	ASSKGLTSGTWYNEQF
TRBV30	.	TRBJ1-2	AWSDHSHEGYT
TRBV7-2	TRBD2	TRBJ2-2	ASSWMAGGEGELF
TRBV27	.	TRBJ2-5	ASSYRSARIQETQY
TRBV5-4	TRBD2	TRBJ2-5	ASSLGGGRSRETQY
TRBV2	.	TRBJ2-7	ASLAGSGQYEQY
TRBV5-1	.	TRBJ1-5	ASSQTQGVQPQH
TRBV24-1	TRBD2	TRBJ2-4	ATSGRPGGGRNIQY
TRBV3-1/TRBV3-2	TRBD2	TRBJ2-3	ASSQESLAGPTDTQY